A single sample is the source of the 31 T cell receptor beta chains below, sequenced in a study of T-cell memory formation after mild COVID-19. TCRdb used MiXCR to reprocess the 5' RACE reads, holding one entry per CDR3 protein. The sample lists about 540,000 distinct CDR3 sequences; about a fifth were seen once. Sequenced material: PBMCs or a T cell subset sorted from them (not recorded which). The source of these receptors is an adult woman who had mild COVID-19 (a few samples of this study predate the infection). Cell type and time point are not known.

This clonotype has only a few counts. CDR3 residues: CASRFTGTSGRRSTDTQYF. The CDR3 nucleotides read TGTGCCAGCAGATTCACCGGGACTAGCGGGAGGCGTAGCACAGATACGCAGTATTTT. V usage is TRBV12-3 or TRBV12-4 and J usage is TRBJ2-3; 15 bases match TRBD2. With 6 bases clipped from V and 0 bases from J, the junction kept 10 bases outside the gene matches. CDR3 length equals 19 residues.

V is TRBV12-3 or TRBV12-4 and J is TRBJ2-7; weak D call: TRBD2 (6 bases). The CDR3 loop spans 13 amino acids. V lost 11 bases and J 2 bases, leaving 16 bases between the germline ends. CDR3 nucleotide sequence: TGTGCCGTCTCGGGGGTGCCAACCTACGAGCAGTACTTC. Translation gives CAVSGVPTYEQYF.

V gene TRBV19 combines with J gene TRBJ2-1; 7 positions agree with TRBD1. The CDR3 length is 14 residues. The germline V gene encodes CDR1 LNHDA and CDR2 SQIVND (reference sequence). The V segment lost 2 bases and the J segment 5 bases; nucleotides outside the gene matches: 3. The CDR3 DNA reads TGTGCCAGTAGTATATGGACAGGCGACAATGAGCAGTTCTTC. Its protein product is CASSIWTGDNEQFF.

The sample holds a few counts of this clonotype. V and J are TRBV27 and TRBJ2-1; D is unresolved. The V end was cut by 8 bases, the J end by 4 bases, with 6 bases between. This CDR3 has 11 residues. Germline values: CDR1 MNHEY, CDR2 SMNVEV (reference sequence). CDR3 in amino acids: CASRRYNEQFF. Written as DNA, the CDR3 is TGTGCCAGCCGAAGGTACAATGAGCAGTTCTTC.

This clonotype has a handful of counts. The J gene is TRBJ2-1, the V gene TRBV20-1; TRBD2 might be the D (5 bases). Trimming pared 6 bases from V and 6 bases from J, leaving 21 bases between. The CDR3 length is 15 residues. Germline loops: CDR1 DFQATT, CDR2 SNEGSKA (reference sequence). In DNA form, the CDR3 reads TGCAGTGCCACCGAACCGCGGCTAGCATCCAATGAGCAGTTCTTC. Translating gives CSATEPRLASNEQFF.

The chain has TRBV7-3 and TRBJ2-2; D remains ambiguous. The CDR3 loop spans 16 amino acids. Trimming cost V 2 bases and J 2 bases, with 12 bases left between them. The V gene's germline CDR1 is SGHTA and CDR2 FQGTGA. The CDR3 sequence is CASSLQIRFNTGELFF. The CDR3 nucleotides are TGTGCCAGCAGCTTACAGATACGATTTAACACCGGGGAGCTGTTTTTT.

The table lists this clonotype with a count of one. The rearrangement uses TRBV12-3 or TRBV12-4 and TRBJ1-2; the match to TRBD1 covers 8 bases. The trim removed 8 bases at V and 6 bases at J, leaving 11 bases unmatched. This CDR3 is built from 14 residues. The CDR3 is CASHPSGGANGYTF. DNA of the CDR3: TGTGCCAGCCACCCGTCAGGGGGCGCGAATGGCTACACCTTC.

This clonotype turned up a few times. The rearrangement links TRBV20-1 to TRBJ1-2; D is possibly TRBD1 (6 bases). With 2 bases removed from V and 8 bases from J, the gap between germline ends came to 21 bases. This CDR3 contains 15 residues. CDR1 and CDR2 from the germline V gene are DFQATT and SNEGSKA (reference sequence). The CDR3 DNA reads TGCAGTGCTAGAAATCTTATCGGCAGGGGCTACGGCTACACCTTC. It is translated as CSARNLIGRGYGYTF.

The CDR3 sequence is CASSPDLLNTEAFF. The DNA of the CDR3 is TGTGCCAGCAGCCCCGACCTCCTGAACACTGAAGCTTTCTTT. The chain recombines TRBV7-9 with TRBJ1-1; D not certain. The CDR3 runs to 14 residues. In germline, CDR1 is SEHNR, CDR2 FQNEAQ (reference sequence). V was clipped by 5 bases and J by 0 bases, with 10 bases between them.

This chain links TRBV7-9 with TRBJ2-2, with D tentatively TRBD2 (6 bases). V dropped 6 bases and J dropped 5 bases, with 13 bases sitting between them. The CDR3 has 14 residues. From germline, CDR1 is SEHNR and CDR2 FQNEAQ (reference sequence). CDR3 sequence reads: CASSSTLATGELFF. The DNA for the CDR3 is TGTGCCAGCAGTTCAACTCTAGCGACCGGGGAGCTGTTTTTT.

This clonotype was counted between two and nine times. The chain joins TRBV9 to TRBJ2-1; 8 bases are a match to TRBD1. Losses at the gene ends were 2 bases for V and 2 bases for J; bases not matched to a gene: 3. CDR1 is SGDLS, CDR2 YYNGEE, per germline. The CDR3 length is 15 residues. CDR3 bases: TGTGCCAGCAGCGTCGGGACAGGAACCTACAATGAGCAGTTCTTC. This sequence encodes CASSVGTGTYNEQFF.

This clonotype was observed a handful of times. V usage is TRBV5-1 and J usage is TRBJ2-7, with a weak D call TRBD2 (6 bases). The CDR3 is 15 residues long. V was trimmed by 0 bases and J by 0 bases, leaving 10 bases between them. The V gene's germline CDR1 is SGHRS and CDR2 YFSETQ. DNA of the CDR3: TGCGCCAGCAGCTTGGCGGGACTTCCCTCCTACGAGCAGTACTTC. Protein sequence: CASSLAGLPSYEQYF.

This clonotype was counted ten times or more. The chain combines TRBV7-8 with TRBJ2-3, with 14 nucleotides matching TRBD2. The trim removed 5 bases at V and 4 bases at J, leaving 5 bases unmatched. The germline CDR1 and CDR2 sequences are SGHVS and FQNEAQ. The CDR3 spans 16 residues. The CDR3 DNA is TGTGCCAGCAGCCTCAGACTAGCGGGGGGGTCAGATACGCAGTATTTT. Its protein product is CASSLRLAGGSDTQYF.

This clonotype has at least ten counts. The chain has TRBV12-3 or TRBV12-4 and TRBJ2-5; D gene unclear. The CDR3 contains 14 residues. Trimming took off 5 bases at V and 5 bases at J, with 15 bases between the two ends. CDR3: CASSPRMSVETQYF. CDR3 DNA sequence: TGTGCCAGCAGTCCCCGAATGTCTGTGGAGACCCAGTACTTC.

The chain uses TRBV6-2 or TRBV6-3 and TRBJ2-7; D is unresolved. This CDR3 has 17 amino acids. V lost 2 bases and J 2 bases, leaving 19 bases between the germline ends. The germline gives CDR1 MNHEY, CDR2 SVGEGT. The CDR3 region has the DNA TGTGCCAGCAGTTACATGGTAAGGAGTCGAGGAACCTACGAGCAGTACTTC. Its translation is CASSYMVRSRGTYEQYF.

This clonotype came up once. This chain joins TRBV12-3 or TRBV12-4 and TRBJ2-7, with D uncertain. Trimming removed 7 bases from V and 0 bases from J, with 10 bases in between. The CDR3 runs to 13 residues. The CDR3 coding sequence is TGTGCCAGCACCCCCCGGAGCTCCTACGAGCAGTACTTC. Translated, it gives CASTPRSSYEQYF.

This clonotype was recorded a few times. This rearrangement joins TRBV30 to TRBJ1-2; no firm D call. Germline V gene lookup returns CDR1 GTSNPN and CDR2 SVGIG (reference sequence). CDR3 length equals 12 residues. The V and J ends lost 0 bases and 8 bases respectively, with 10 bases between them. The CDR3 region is CAWSVGVLGYTF. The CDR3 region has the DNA TGTGCCTGGAGTGTTGGGGTTTTGGGCTACACCTTC.

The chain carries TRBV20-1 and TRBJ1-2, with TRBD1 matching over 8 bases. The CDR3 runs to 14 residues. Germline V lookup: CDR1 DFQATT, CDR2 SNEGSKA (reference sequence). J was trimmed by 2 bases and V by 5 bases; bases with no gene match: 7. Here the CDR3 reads CSARYGQGNYGYTF. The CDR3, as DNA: TGCAGTGCTCGTTATGGACAGGGCAACTATGGCTACACCTTC.

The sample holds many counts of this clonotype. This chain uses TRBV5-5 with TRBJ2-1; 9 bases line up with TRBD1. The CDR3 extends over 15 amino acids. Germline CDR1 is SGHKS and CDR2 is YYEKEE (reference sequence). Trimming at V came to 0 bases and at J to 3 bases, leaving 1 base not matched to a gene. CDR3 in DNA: TGTGCCAGCAGCTTGGAGACAGGGGGCTACAATGAGCAGTTCTTC. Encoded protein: CASSLETGGYNEQFF. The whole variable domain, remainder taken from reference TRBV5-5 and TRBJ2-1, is DAGVTQSPTHLIKTRGQQVTLRCSPISGHKSVSWYQQVLGQGPQFIFQYYEKEERGRGNFPDRFSARQFPNYSSELNVNALLLGDSALYLCASSLETGGYNEQFFGPGTRLTVL.

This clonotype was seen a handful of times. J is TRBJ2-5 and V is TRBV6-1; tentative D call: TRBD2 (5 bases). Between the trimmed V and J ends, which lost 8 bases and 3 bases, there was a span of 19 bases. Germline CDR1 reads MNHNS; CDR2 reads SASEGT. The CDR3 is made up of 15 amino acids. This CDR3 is CASARGRNSEETQYF. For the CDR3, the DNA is TGTGCCAGCGCCAGAGGGAGAAATTCAGAAGAGACCCAGTACTTC.

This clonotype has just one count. CDR3 in amino acids: CASSQQMISSYNEQFF. The CDR3, as DNA: TGTGCCAGCAGCCAACAAATGATTAGCTCCTACAATGAGCAGTTCTTC. The V call is TRBV14, the J call TRBJ2-1, with no clear D. Per germline, CDR1 SGHDN and CDR2 FVKESK. V was shortened by 2 bases and J by 0 bases, with 11 bases between the two germline ends. This CDR3 contains 16 residues.

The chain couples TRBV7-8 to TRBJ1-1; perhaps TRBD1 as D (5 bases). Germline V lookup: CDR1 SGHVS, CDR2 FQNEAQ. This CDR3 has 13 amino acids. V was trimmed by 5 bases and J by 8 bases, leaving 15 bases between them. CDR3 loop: CASSQGPGLEAFF. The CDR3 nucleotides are TGTGCCAGCAGCCAGGGCCCAGGGTTGGAAGCTTTCTTT.

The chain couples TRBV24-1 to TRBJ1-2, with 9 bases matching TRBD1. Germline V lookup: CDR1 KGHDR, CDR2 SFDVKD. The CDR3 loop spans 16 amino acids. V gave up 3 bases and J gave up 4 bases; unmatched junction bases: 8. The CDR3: CATSDHPGQGTYGYTF. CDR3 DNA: TGTGCCACCAGTGATCATCCTGGACAGGGGACCTATGGCTACACCTTC.

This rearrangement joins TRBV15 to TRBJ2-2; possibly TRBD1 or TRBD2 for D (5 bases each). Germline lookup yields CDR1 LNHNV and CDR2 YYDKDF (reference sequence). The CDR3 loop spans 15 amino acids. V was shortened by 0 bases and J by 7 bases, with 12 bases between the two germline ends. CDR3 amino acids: CATSRDLGRVGELFF. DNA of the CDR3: TGTGCCACCAGCAGAGATTTGGGGCGGGTCGGGGAGCTGTTTTTT.

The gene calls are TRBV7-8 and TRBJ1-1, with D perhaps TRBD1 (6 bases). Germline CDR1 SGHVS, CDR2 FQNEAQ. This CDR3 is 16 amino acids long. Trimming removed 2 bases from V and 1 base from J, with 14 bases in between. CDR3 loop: CASSLRVGQTNTEAFF. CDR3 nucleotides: TGTGCCAGCAGCTTACGAGTAGGACAGACGAACACTGAAGCTTTCTTT. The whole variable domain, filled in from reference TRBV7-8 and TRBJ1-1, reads GAGVSQSPRYKVAKRGQDVALRCDPISGHVSLFWYQQALGQGPEFLTYFQNEAQLDKSGLPSDRFFAERPEGSVSTLKIQRTQQEDSAVYLCASSLRVGQTNTEAFFGQGTRLTVV.

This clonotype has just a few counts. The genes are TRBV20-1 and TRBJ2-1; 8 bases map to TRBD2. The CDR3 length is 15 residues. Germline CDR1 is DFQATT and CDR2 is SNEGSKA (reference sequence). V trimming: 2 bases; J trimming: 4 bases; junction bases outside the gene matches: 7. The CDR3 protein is CSARPSSGLYNEQFF. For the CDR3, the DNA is TGCAGTGCTAGACCTTCTAGCGGGCTTTACAATGAGCAGTTCTTC.

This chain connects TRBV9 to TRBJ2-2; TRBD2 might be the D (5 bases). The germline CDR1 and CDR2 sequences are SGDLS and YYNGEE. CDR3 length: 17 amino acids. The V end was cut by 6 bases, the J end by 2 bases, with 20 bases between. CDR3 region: CASTTKVGAANTGELFF. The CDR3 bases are TGTGCCAGCACCACGAAAGTGGGAGCGGCCAACACCGGGGAGCTGTTTTTT.

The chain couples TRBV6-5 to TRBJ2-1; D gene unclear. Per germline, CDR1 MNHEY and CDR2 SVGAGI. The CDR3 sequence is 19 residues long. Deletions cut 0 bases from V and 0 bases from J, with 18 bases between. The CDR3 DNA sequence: TGTGCCAGCAGTTACTCGATTCTTGACCCCGCCCGCTCCTACAATGAGCAGTTCTTC. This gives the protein CASSYSILDPARSYNEQFF.

The CDR3 bases are TGTGCCAGCAGTTTAGGGGCCGGGGCCAGTGAGCAGTTCTTC. Amino acid sequence: CASSLGAGASEQFF. V and J are TRBV27 and TRBJ2-1; TRBD1 or TRBD2 may be the D gene (5 bases each). Between the trimmed V and J ends, which lost 2 bases and 9 bases, there was a span of 14 bases. From germline, CDR1 is MNHEY and CDR2 SMNVEV (reference sequence). The CDR3 extends over 14 amino acids.

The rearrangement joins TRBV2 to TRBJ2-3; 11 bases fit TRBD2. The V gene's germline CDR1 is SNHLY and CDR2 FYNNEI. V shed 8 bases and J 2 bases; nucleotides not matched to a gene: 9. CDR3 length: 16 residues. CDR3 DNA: TGTGCCAGCCTAAAGGGACTAGCGGAACCCACAGATACGCAGTATTTT. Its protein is CASLKGLAEPTDTQYF.

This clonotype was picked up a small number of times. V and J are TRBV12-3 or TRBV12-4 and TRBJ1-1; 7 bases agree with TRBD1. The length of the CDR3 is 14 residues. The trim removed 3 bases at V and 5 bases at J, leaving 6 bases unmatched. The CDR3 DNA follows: TGTGCCAGCAGTTTGAGGCAGGGGGGGACTGAAGCTTTCTTT. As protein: CASSLRQGGTEAFF.